The 29 T cell receptor beta chains below were found in one sample sequenced in a study of blood T cell repertoires in COVID-19. Data came from immunoSEQ multiplex PCR; TCRdb stores just in-frame clones and leaves some out. Of approximately 87,000 clones in the sample, about 89% were seen once. Sequencing was done on a sample of peripheral blood. The receptors were sampled from a man between 65 and 80 years old with active or convalescent COVID-19.

This chain links TRBV19 with TRBJ1-6; TRBD1 matches at 8 bases. The V segment lost 4 bases and the J segment 7 bases; nucleotides outside the gene matches: 6. The CDR3 is 15 amino acids. Looked up from germline, CDR1 is LNHDA and CDR2 is SQIVND (reference sequence). CDR3 residues: CASSTGTGTNSPLHF. CDR3 nucleotide sequence: TGTGCCAGTAGTACGGGGACAGGAACGAATTCACCCCTCCACTTT.

The rearrangement links TRBV6-5 to TRBJ2-5, with 8 bases matching TRBD1. The trim removed 6 bases at V and 5 bases at J, leaving 11 bases unmatched. The CDR3 contains 15 residues. Per germline, CDR1 MNHEY and CDR2 SVGAGI. The CDR3: CASSRGRSVSETQYF. CDR3 DNA sequence: TGTGCCAGCAGCAGGGGGCGAAGCGTCTCGGAGACCCAGTACTTC.

CDR3 amino acids: CASSLGDRVEEQYF. CDR3 nucleotide sequence: TGTGCCAGCAGCTTGGGAGACAGGGTCGAAGAGCAGTACTTC. This rearrangement joins TRBV5-6 to TRBJ2-7; 7 nucleotides match TRBD1. CDR3 length: 14 residues. Germline V CDR1 and CDR2: SGHDT, YYEEEE. Trimming removed 0 bases from V and 7 bases from J; junction bases left unmatched: 7.

The V call is TRBV28, the J call TRBJ1-6; no definite D call. Per the germline V gene, CDR1 is MDHEN and CDR2 is SYDVKM. CDR3 length: 14 amino acids. The germline V and J ends were trimmed by 7 bases and 5 bases, with 12 bases remaining between them. The chain's CDR3 is CASIEGRNNSPLHF. The CDR3 nucleotides read TGTGCCAGCATTGAGGGAAGAAATAATTCACCCCTCCACTTT.

This chain's CDR3 is CASSPPDRGRERLGNQPQHF. Written as DNA, the CDR3 is TGTGCCAGCTCACCACCTGACAGGGGAAGAGAGAGGTTAGGCAATCAGCCCCAGCATTTT. The gene calls are TRBV18 and TRBJ1-5; 8 bases are shared with TRBD1. The V and J ends lost 0 bases and 2 bases, in that order; junction bases with no gene match: 15. Germline V gives CDR1 KGHSH, CDR2 LQKENI. CDR3 length equals 20 residues.

The chain recombines TRBV30 with TRBJ1-3, with TRBD1 identical over 9 bases. Per germline, CDR1 GTSNPN and CDR2 SVGIG (reference sequence). After removal of 2 bases from V and 0 bases from J, the junction contained 8 bases not matched to a gene. The CDR3 extends over 17 amino acids. CDR3 DNA: TGTGCCTGGAGTTTTCTACAGGGGGCTGTCTCTGGAAACACCATATATTTT. Translating it yields CAWSFLQGAVSGNTIYF. Full variable domain (rest looked up from reference TRBV30 and TRBJ1-3): SQTIHQWPATLVQPVGSPLSLECTVEGTSNPNLYWYRQAAGRGLQLLFYSVGIGQISSEVPQNLSASRPQDRQFILSSKKLLLSDSGFYLCAWSFLQGAVSGNTIYFGEGSWLTVV.

This clone is a singleton in its sample. This sequence joins TRBV2 and TRBJ2-5; tentatively, D is TRBD2 (6 bases). V was clipped by 2 bases and J by 1 base, with 14 bases between them. Per germline, CDR1 SNHLY and CDR2 FYNNEI. The length of the CDR3 is 16 residues. The CDR3 nucleotides read TGTGCCAGCAGTGAACGGATAGCGGCATTCCAAGAGACCCAGTACTTC. Its protein product is CASSERIAAFQETQYF.

The chain is built from TRBV6-1 and TRBJ2-2; a possible D gene is TRBD1 (7 bases). V was trimmed by 3 bases and J by 0 bases, leaving 11 bases between them. The CDR3 runs to 16 residues. Germline CDR1 is MNHNS and CDR2 is SASEGT. The CDR3, as DNA: TGTGCCAGCAGTGATGGAGGGGGCCCGAACACCGGGGAGCTGTTTTTT. Translating gives CASSDGGGPNTGELFF.

The V call is TRBV4-3, the J call TRBJ1-2, with D perhaps matching TRBD1 (5 bases). V was pared by 1 base and J by 7 bases, with 13 bases between. The germline V gene has CDR1 LGHNA and CDR2 YSLEER. CDR3 length: 14 amino acids. The CDR3 sequence is CASSQGWSGLGYTF. CDR3 coding DNA: TGCGCCAGCAGCCAAGGATGGTCAGGGCTTGGCTACACCTTC.

The rearrangement joins TRBV14 to TRBJ1-4; 10 bases match TRBD1. V was clipped by 2 bases and J by 5 bases; unmatched bases: 5. Germline V gives CDR1 SGHDN, CDR2 FVKESK. CDR3 length: 16 amino acids. This chain's CDR3 is CASSQSKGQGNEKLFF. CDR3 nucleotide sequence: TGTGCCAGCAGCCAAAGTAAGGGACAGGGGAATGAAAAACTGTTTTTT.

This chain connects TRBV7-2 to TRBJ2-5; 11 nucleotides match TRBD1. Looked up from germline, CDR1 is SGHTA and CDR2 is FQGNSA. The CDR3 is 13 amino acids. The V and J ends lost 6 bases and 4 bases, in that order; junction bases with no gene match: 1. The CDR3 sequence: CASRGTGGETQYF. DNA of the CDR3: TGTGCCAGCAGGGGGACAGGGGGAGAGACCCAGTACTTC. The variable domain in full, completed from reference TRBV7-2 and TRBJ2-5, reads GAGVSQSPSNKVTEKGKDVELRCDPISGHTALYWYRQSLGQGLEFLIYFQGNSAPDKSGLPSDRFSAERTGGSVSTLTIQRTQQEDSAVYLCASRGTGGETQYFGPGTRLLVL.

This chain uses TRBV19 with TRBJ2-2, with TRBD2 matching over 8 bases. Germline CDR1 and CDR2: LNHDA and SQIVND (reference sequence). V lost 6 bases and J lost 3; bases outside the gene matches: 9. The CDR3 extends over 16 amino acids. CDR3 sequence (DNA): TGTGCCAGTAGGTTGGACGGGAGGGCCTACACCGGGGAGCTGTTTTTT. It translates to CASRLDGRAYTGELFF.

J is TRBJ1-1 and V is TRBV2; 7 positions agree with TRBD1. Trimming at V came to 9 bases and at J to 3 bases, leaving 1 base not matched to a gene. Germline V gene lookup returns CDR1 SNHLY and CDR2 FYNNEI. The CDR3 extends over 11 amino acids. This CDR3 reads CASQGDTEAFF. As DNA, the CDR3 is TGTGCCAGTCAGGGGGACACTGAAGCTTTCTTT.

V and J are TRBV5-4 and TRBJ2-3; 8 bases align to TRBD2. V lost 0 bases and J lost 8; bases outside the gene matches: 11. The CDR3 totals 16 residues. Germline loops: CDR1 SGHNT, CDR2 YYREEE (reference sequence). CDR3 sequence (DNA): TGTGCCAGCAGCTTGGCCGGCGGGAGGCAGGCTGGTACGCAGTATTTT. It codes for CASSLAGGRQAGTQYF.

J is TRBJ2-2 and V is TRBV7-2; D uncertain. Deletions cut 2 bases from V and 5 bases from J, with 9 bases between. Germline CDR1 and CDR2: SGHTA and FQGNSA. This CDR3 contains 14 residues. Written as DNA, the CDR3 is TGTGCCAGCAGCTTATACAGTGGGACCGGGGAGCTGTTTTTT. It is translated as CASSLYSGTGELFF.

The chain carries TRBV6-5 and TRBJ1-1; D not certain. This CDR3 contains 12 residues. Germline CDR1 is MNHEY and CDR2 is SVGAGI. V lost 2 bases and J lost 3, with 4 bases in between. The CDR3 DNA is TGTGCCAGCAGTTACCCTGACACTGAAGCTTTCTTT. Its translation: CASSYPDTEAFF.

This chain joins TRBV4-1 and TRBJ2-2; D possibly corresponds to TRBD2 (5 bases). CDR1 MGHRA and CDR2 YSYEKL come from the germline V gene. This CDR3 is 18 amino acids long. Trimming removed 0 bases from V and 2 bases from J, with 16 bases in between. CDR3 coding DNA: TGCGCCAGCAGCCAAGATCCAATCACCCGGACTAACACCGGGGAGCTGTTTTTT. This gives the protein CASSQDPITRTNTGELFF.

The chain recombines TRBV28 with TRBJ2-1; TRBD2 is a possible D gene (7 bases). CDR1 MDHEN and CDR2 SYDVKM come from the germline V gene. V was trimmed by 7 bases and J by 9 bases, leaving 16 bases between them. The CDR3 length is 13 residues. The CDR3 reads CASKRGSRGEQFF. CDR3 bases: TGTGCCAGCAAACGCGGGAGCAGGGGTGAGCAGTTCTTC.

This rearrangement joins TRBV30 to TRBJ2-5, with D possibly TRBD2 on 6 matching bases. In germline, CDR1 is GTSNPN, CDR2 SVGIG (reference sequence). V was clipped by 5 bases and J by 5 bases, with 27 bases between them. The CDR3 totals 17 residues. The CDR3 DNA reads as TGTGCCTGGCCAAAAGGGGTAGCGGAGGAGTCAGACGAGACCCAGTACTTC. This sequence encodes CAWPKGVAEESDETQYF.

The chain is built from TRBV19 and TRBJ1-2, with no clear D. The CDR3 is made up of 15 amino acids. Looked up from germline, CDR1 is LNHDA and CDR2 is SQIVND (reference sequence). V lost 4 bases and J 0 bases, leaving 12 bases between the germline ends. The CDR3: CASSRQDTSNYGYTF. The CDR3 DNA reads TGTGCCAGTAGTAGACAAGACACGTCTAACTATGGCTACACCTTC.

This clone was seen a handful of times. This chain uses TRBV5-4 with TRBJ1-2, with TRBD1 matching 7 bases. Unmatched junction bases numbered 5, after V lost 5 bases and J lost 1 base. Germline assignment: CDR1 SGHNT and CDR2 YYREEE (reference sequence). The CDR3 runs 14 residues. This chain's CDR3 is CASRRDRVNYGYTF. The CDR3 DNA is TGTGCCAGCAGACGGGACAGAGTTAACTATGGCTACACCTTC.

The chain joins TRBV4-1 to TRBJ2-2; D not certain. The CDR3 extends over 11 amino acids. Trimming stripped 8 bases from V and 8 bases from J, with 9 bases between. Looked up from germline, CDR1 is MGHRA and CDR2 is YSYEKL. CDR3 DNA sequence: TGCGCCAGCGCCACTGTAGGGGAGCTGTTTTTT. Its translation: CASATVGELFF.

The chain recombines TRBV7-2 with TRBJ2-5, with D maybe TRBD1 (5 bases). Germline V gene lookup returns CDR1 SGHTA and CDR2 FQGNSA. The CDR3 consists of 12 residues. With 6 bases removed from V and 10 bases from J, the gap between germline ends came to 15 bases. The CDR3 region is CASSSLPGIQYF. In DNA, the CDR3 is TGTGCCAGCAGTTCGCTTCCAGGGATCCAGTACTTC.

This clone was seen once. The V gene is TRBV6-5, the J gene TRBJ2-7; no clear D gene. The CDR3 covers 12 residues. Germline loops: CDR1 MNHEY, CDR2 SVGAGI. Trimming shortened V by 6 bases and J by 6 bases, and 12 bases separated the two germline ends. The CDR3 nucleotides read TGTGCCAGCAGACTGTCTGGCGGCGAGCAGTACTTC. Its translation: CASRLSGGEQYF.

The chain links TRBV30 to TRBJ1-2; 8 bases are shared with TRBD1. The germline CDR1 and CDR2 sequences are GTSNPN and SVGIG (reference sequence). Germline trimming cut 2 bases from V and 7 bases from J; bases unmatched to any gene: 3. The CDR3 runs 12 residues. CDR3 bases: TGTGCCTGGAGTACTCAGGGGGCTGGCTACACCTTC. This codes for CAWSTQGAGYTF.

J is TRBJ2-5 and V is TRBV18; the match to TRBD1 covers 9 bases. Trimming cost V 0 bases and J 5 bases; bases outside gene matches: 7. Per germline, CDR1 KGHSH and CDR2 LQKENI. CDR3 length equals 16 residues. This CDR3 reads CASSPPGTGMWETQYF. CDR3 coding DNA: TGTGCCAGCTCACCACCCGGGACAGGGATGTGGGAGACCCAGTACTTC.

The chain carries TRBV6-5 and TRBJ2-7; a possible D gene is TRBD2 (6 bases). The CDR3 is 14 amino acids. V was clipped by 6 bases and J by 3 bases, with 15 bases between them. Per germline, CDR1 MNHEY and CDR2 SVGAGI. In DNA, the CDR3 is TGTGCCAGCAGACCGGGACTTATTGTCTACGAGCAGTACTTC. Its translation is CASRPGLIVYEQYF.

This chain joins TRBV29-1 and TRBJ1-1; D gene unclear. V gave up 4 bases and J gave up 3 bases, with 9 bases separating them. In germline, CDR1 is SQVTM, CDR2 ANQGSEA. CDR3 length equals 12 residues. The CDR3: CSVGEEYTEAFF. The DNA of the CDR3 is TGCAGCGTTGGCGAGGAGTACACTGAAGCTTTCTTT.

V usage is TRBV19 and J usage is TRBJ2-5; no firm D call. The germline V and J ends were trimmed by 3 bases and 5 bases, with 13 bases remaining between them. The CDR3 sequence is 14 residues long. The germline gives CDR1 LNHDA, CDR2 SQIVND (reference sequence). The CDR3 bases are TGTGCCAGTAGTATCGGCCGGGTCGGGGAGACCCAGTACTTC. Protein sequence: CASSIGRVGETQYF.